Here is one T cell receptor (beta chain) with its context. What it recognizes is unknown. This CDR3 comprises 11 residues. CDR1 and CDR2 from the germline V gene are DFQATT and SNEGSKA (reference sequence). The V end lost 0 bases, the J end lost 4 bases, and 4 bases lay between the germline ends. Time point given: baseline, week 1 (first vaccination visit). Treatment defined: pre-vaccination baseline after standard-of-care therapy. These data are taken from a study of a mutant IDH1 vaccine in newly diagnosed glioma. Study in general: Treated individuals were roughly 62% male and approximately 40% female, averaging roughly 39 years of age. Before enrollment, patients got radiotherapy alone, temozolomide alone, or mostly the combination. The study's findings and limits: Apparently unrelated to pseudoprogression were changes in the top peripheral T cell clonotypes. Vaccine-induced responses were seen in around 93% of patients, spanning several MHC alleles.

Sequencing was performed with immunoSEQ multiplex PCR; in TCRdb, only in-frame clones are kept and a portion is missing. The sample holds 30,000 to 40,000 clones, more than 90% seen once. This material consisted of PBMCs, taken from a glioma patient treated with radiotherapy, temozolomide or both. The gene calls are TRBV20-1 and TRBJ2-7; no definite D call. This clonotype was sampled from a man aged 18 to 29 with glioma. CDR3 loop: CSARDTYEQYF. In DNA, the CDR3 is TGCAGTGCTAGAGATACTTACGAGCAGTACTTC.